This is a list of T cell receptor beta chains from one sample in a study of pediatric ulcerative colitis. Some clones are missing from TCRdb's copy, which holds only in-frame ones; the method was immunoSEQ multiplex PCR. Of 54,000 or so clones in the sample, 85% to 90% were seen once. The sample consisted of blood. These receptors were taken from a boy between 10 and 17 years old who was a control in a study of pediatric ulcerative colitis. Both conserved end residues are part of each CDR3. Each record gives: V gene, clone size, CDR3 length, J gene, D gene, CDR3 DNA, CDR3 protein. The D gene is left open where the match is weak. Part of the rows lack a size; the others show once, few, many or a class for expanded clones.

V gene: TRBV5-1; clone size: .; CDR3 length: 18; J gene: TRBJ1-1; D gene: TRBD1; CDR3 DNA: TGCGCCAGCAGTTCCGGTGGGACAGGGAGGTACATGAACACTGAAGCTTTCTTT; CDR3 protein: CASSSGGTGRYMNTEAFF
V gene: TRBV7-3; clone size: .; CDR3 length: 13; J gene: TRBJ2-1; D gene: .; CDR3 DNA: TGTGCCAGCAGTATTACAATCGACGATGAGCAGTTCTTC; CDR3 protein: CASSITIDDEQFF
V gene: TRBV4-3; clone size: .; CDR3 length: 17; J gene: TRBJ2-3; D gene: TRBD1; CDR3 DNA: TGCGCCAGCAGCCAATCGCCGGTGGGACAGGACACAGATACGCAGTATTTT; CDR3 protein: CASSQSPVGQDTDTQYF
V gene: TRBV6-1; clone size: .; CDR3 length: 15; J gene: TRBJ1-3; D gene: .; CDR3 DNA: TGTGCCAGCAGTGAATTGCAGGGGAGCGGAAACACCATATATTTT; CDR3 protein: CASSELQGSGNTIYF
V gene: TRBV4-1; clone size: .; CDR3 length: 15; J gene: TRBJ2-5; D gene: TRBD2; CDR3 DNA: TGCGCCAGCAGCCAAGGGGGACTAGCGGAAGAGACCCAGTACTTC; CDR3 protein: CASSQGGLAEETQYF
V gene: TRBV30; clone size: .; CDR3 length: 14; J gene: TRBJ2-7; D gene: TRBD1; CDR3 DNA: TGTGCCTGGAGGGGGACAGGGCCAGACTACGAGCAGTACTTC; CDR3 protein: CAWRGTGPDYEQYF
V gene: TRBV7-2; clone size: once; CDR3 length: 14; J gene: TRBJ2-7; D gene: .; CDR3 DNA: TGTGCCAGCAGCCGAATGGACTTTCCCTACGAGCAGTACTTC; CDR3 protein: CASSRMDFPYEQYF
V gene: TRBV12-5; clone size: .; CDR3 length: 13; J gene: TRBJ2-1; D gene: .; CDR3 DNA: TGTGCTAGCCGGAACCATAGCTGGGATGAGCAGTTCTTC; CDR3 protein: CASRNHSWDEQFF
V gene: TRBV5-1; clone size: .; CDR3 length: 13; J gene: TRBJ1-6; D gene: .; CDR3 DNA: TGCGCCAGCAGCTTGGACTATAATTCACCCCTCCACTTT; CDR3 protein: CASSLDYNSPLHF
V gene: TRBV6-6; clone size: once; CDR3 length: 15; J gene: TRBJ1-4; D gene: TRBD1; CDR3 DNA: TGTGCCAGCAGTTCAGGGGGCGCGGGTAATGAAAAACTGTTTTTT; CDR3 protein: CASSSGGAGNEKLFF
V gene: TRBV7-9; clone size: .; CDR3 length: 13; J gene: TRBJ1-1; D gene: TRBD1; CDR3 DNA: TGTGCCAGCGCCCGGACAGGGAACACTGAAGCTTTCTTT; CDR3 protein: CASARTGNTEAFF
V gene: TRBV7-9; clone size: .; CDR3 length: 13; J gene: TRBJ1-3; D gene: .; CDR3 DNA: TGTGCCAGCAGCGACACAGGGGGAAACACCATATATTTT; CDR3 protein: CASSDTGGNTIYF
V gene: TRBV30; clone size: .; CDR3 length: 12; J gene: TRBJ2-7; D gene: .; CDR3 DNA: TGTGCCTGGAGTTCGGACTCCTACGAGCAGTACTTC; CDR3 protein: CAWSSDSYEQYF
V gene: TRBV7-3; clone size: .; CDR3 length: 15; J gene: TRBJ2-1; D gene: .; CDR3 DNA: TGTGCCAGCAGCATACAGGGTATCAAATCCAATGAGCAGTTCTTC; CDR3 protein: CASSIQGIKSNEQFF
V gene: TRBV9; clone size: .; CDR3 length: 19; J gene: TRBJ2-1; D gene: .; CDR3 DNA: TGTGCCAGCAGCGTAGCGGAGCCATGGTCAGGTCTAACCCACAATGAGCAGTTCTTC; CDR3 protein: CASSVAEPWSGLTHNEQFF
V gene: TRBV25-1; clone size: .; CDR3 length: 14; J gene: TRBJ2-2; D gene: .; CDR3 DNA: TGTGCCAGCAGTGGACACAGGGATAGCGGGGAGCTGTTTTTT; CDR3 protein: CASSGHRDSGELFF
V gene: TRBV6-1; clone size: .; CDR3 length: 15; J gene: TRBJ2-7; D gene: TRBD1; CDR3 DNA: TGTGCCAGCAGTGACTGGACAGGCAAAGCCTACGAGCAGTACTTC; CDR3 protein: CASSDWTGKAYEQYF
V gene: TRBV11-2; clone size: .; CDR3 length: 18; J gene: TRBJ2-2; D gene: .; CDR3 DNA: TGTGCCAGCAGCTTAGATTACTTCGATGGGACCAACACCGGGGAGCTGTTTTTT; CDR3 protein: CASSLDYFDGTNTGELFF
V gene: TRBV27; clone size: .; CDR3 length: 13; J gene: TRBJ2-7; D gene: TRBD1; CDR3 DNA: TGTGCCAGCAGTTGGGACAGGGGATACGAGCAGTACTTC; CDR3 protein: CASSWDRGYEQYF
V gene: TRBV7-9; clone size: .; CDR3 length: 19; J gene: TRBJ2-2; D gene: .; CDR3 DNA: TGTGCCAGCAGCACCCAAAGTCGGTCCCGATTCGCGAACACCGGGGAGCTGTTTTTT; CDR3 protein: CASSTQSRSRFANTGELFF
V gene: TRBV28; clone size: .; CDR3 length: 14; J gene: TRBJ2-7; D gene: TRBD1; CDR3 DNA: TGTGCCAGCAGTTTGTTAGACAGGGGATACGAGCAGTACTTC; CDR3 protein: CASSLLDRGYEQYF
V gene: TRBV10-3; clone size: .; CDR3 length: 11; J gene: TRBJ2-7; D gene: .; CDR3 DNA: TGTGCCATCGGGGGCCCCTACGAGCAGTACTTC; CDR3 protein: CAIGGPYEQYF
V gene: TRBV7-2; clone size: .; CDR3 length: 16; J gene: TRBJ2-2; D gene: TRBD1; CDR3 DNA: TGTGCCAGCAGCTTAGTTGGACAGGGAGGAGCCGGGGAGCTGTTTTTT; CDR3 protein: CASSLVGQGGAGELFF
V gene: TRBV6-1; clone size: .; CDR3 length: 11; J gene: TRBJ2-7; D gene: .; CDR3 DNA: TGTGCCACGCGGGACGCCTACGAGCAGTACTTC; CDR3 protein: CATRDAYEQYF
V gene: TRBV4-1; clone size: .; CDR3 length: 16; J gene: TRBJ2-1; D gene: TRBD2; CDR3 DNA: TGCGCCAGCAGCCAAGATGCGGGAGGACTATACAATGAGCAGTTCTTC; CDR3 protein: CASSQDAGGLYNEQFF